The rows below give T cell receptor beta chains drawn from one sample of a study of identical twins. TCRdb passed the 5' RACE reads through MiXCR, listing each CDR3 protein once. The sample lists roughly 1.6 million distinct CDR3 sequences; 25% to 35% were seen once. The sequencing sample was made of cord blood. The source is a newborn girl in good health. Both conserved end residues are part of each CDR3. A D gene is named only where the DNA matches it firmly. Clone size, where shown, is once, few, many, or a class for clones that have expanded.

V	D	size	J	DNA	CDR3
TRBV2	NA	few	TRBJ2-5	TGTGCCGGGGACTGGGACCCCGAGGTCCAAGAGACCCAGTACTTC	CAGDWDPEVQETQYF
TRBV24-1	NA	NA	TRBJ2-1	TGTGCCACCAGTGATTTGTTCCAGGCCGAGCAGTTCTTC	CATSDLFQAEQFF
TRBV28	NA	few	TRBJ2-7	TGTGCCAGCAGTTTGGATAGCGTTAACAATGAGCAGTACTTC	CASSLDSVNNEQYF
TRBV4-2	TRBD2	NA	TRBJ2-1	TGTGCCAGCAGCCAGAGGACTAGCGGTGACTCTGGGAATGAGCAGTTCTTC	CASSQRTSGDSGNEQFF
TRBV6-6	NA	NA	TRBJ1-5	TGTGCCAGCAGGGACAGTCATAGCAATCAGCCCCAGCATTTT	CASRDSHSNQPQHF
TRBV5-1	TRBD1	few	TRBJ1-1	TGCGCCAGCAGCTTGTTTTCGAGGGGGCTGGAGACTGAAGCTTTCTTT	CASSLFSRGLETEAFF
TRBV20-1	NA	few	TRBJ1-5	TGCAGTGCTAGAAAGGAGGGCCATAGCAATCAGCCCCAGCATTTT	CSARKEGHSNQPQHF
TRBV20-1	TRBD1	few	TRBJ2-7	TGCAGTGCTAGTAGGGACAGGGGGCCAGGCGAGCAGTACTTC	CSASRDRGPGEQYF
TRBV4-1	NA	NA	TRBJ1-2	TGCGCCAGCAGCCAAGATCAGAGGGTTTGGGGCTACACCTTC	CASSQDQRVWGYTF
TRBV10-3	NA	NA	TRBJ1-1	TGTGCCATCAGTGGGGCAGTGAACTACACTGAAGCTTTCTTT	CAISGAVNYTEAFF
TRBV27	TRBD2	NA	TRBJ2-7	TGTGCCCGTAGCGGGAGAACGGTAAATGAGCAGTACTTC	CARSGRTVNEQYF
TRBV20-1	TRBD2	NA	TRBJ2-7	TGCAGTGCTACCGGGACTAGCAAAACCTACGAGCAGTACTTC	CSATGTSKTYEQYF
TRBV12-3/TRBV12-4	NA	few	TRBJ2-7	TGTGCCAGCAGTCGCCCAAGGGCTTACGAGCAGTACTTC	CASSRPRAYEQYF
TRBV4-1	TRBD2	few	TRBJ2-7	TGCGCCAGCAGCCAAGTCCGGACTAGCGCGAGTCACTCCTACGAGCAGTACTTC	CASSQVRTSASHSYEQYF
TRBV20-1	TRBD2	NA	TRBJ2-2	TGCAGTGCTAGATTTAGCGGGATGAACACCGGGGAGCTGTTTTTT	CSARFSGMNTGELFF
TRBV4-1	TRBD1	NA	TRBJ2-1	TGCGCCAGCAGCTCCTGGAGGGGACAGGCACACAATGAGCAGTTCTTC	CASSSWRGQAHNEQFF
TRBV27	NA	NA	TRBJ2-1	TGTGCCAGCAGTTTACTCCACAGCCTGTTCTATGAGCAGTTCTTC	CASSLLHSLFYEQFF
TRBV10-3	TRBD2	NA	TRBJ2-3	TGTGCCAGTGGGACTAGCGCCCTGGTAGATACGCAGTATTTT	CASGTSALVDTQYF
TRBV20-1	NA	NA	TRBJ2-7	TGCAGTGCTAGAGTCGAGGGGGTGGAGCAGTACTTC	CSARVEGVEQYF
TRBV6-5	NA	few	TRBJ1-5	TGTGCCAGCAGTTACCCTTTGGCAGGCGGGAGCAATCAGCCCCAGCATTTT	CASSYPLAGGSNQPQHF
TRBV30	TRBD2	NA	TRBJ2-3	TGTGCCTGGAGTCCCGGGACTAGCGGGACAGATACGCAGTATTTT	CAWSPGTSGTDTQYF
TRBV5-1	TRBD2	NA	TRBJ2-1	TGCGCCAGCAGCTTGGTGGGGCTAGCGGCCGATGCGTATGAGCAGTTCTTC	CASSLVGLAADAYEQFF
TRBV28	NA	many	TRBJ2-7	TGTGCCAGCAGGGGCAGGGTTTCCTACGAGCAGTACTTC	CASRGRVSYEQYF
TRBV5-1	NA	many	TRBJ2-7	TGCGCCAGCAGCTTCCGTTCATCCTTACAGGGTTACGAGCAGTACTTC	CASSFRSSLQGYEQYF
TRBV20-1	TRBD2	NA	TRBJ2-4	TGCAGTGCTATAGGGACTAGCGGGCGGACCAAAAACATTCAGTACTTC	CSAIGTSGRTKNIQYF
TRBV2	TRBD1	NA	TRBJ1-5	TGTGCCAGTCACGGACAGGGCGGGCAGCCCCAGCATTTT	CASHGQGGQPQHF
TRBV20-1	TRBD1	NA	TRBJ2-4	TGCAGTGCCCCCCTCGACAGGGTCGGGTACTTC	CSAPLDRVGYF
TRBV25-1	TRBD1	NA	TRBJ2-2	TGTGCCAGCAGTCTAGGGGGCCCCACGAACACCGGGGAGCTGTTTTTT	CASSLGGPTNTGELFF
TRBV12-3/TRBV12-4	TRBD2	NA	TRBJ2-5	TGTGCCAGCAGTAAGACTAGCGGGAGGGCCGGAGAGACCCAGTACTTC	CASSKTSGRAGETQYF
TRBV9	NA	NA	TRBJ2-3	TGTGCCAGCAGCCCATGGACTGCCACAGATACGCAGTATTTT	CASSPWTATDTQYF
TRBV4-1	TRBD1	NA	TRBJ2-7	TGCGCCAGCAGCCCGAGACAGGGAATCGTTAGCGACTACGAGCAGTACTTC	CASSPRQGIVSDYEQYF
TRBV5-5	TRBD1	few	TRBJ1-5	TGTGCCAGCTCGAGGACAGGGACTGACAATCAGCCCCAGCATTTT	CASSRTGTDNQPQHF
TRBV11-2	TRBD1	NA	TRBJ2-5	TGTGCCAGCAGCAACGACAGGGGGCTAGAAGAGACCCAGTACTTC	CASSNDRGLEETQYF
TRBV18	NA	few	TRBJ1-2	TGTGCCAGCTCACCAGTGCGGGATGGCTACACCTTC	CASSPVRDGYTF
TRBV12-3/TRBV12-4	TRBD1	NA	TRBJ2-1	TGTGCCAGCATTCCGACAGGGAGCTCCTACAATGAGCAGTTCTTC	CASIPTGSSYNEQFF
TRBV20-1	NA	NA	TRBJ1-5	TGCAGTGCTAGACCCCTGGGTGGAGGGAATCAGCCCCAGCATTTT	CSARPLGGGNQPQHF
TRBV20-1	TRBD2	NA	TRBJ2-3	TGCAGTGCGTTAGCGGGCCGGGCAGATACGCAGTATTTT	CSALAGRADTQYF
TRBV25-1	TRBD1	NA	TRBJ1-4	TGTGCCAGCACCATCACCCGGGACAGTCATCAAAAACTGTTTTTT	CASTITRDSHQKLFF
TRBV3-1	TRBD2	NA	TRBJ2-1	TGTGCCAGCAGCCGAAGGCGGGGGACCTCCTACAATGAGCAGTTCTTC	CASSRRRGTSYNEQFF
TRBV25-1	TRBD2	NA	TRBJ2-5	TGTGCCAGCAGTCCCTGGGACTACGGCCGCGGGACCCAGTACTTC	CASSPWDYGRGTQYF
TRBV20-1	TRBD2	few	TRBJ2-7	TGCAGTGCTAGCCAAGGGGCTAGCGGGAGGAACGAGCAGTACTTC	CSASQGASGRNEQYF
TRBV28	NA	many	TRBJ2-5	TGTGCCAGCAGTTTAGCCCCGACAGTCCAAGAGACCCAGTACTTC	CASSLAPTVQETQYF
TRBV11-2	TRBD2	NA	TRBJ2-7	TGTGCCAGCAGCTTAGAAGTAGCGGGAGCAAATGAGCAGTACTTC	CASSLEVAGANEQYF
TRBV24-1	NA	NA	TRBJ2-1	TGTGCCACCAGTGATATCGCCAACAGCCTCAATGAGCAGTTCTTC	CATSDIANSLNEQFF
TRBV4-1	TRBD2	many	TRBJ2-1	TGCGCCAGCAGCCCTCTAGCGGGAGAGAGAAATGAGCAGTTCTTC	CASSPLAGERNEQFF
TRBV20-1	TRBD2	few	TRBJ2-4	TGCAGTGCTAGAGAGGGACTAGCGGAAATAGCCAAAAACATTCAGTACTTC	CSAREGLAEIAKNIQYF
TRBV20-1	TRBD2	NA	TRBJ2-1	TGCAGCGGACTCGGGGATAGCGGGGGCGATGAGCTGTTCTTC	CSGLGDSGGDELFF
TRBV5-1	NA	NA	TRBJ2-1	TGCGCCAGCAGCTTGGTAGGGGCGGAGTACAATGAGCAGTTCTTC	CASSLVGAEYNEQFF
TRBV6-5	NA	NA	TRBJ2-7	TGTGCCTCCAAGAGACAGCAAGGAACCTACGAGCAGTACTTC	CASKRQQGTYEQYF
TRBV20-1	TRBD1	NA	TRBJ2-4	TGCAGTGCTCTTCCCCGGGACAGCGAAATAGCCAAAAACATTCAGTACTTC	CSALPRDSEIAKNIQYF
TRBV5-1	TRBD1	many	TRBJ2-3	TGTGCCAGCACCGGACAGGGCACAGATACGCAGTATTTT	CASTGQGTDTQYF
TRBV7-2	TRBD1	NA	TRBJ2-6	TGTGCCAGCAGCTTACGGACAGGGGCTGGGGCCAACGTCCTGACTTTC	CASSLRTGAGANVLTF
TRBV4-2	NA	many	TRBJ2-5	TGTGCCAGCAGCCAAGAGGGGCTTAGGAGAGAGACCCAGTACTTC	CASSQEGLRRETQYF
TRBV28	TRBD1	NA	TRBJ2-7	TGTGCCGGCAGTGCAGGCCGGACAGGATTTTACGAGCAGTACTTC	CAGSAGRTGFYEQYF
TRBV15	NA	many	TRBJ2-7	TGTGCCACCAGCAGAGATTTGGGGATTGAGCAGTACTTC	CATSRDLGIEQYF
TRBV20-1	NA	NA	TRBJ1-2	TGCAGTGCTAGAGTTAGGTCTAACTATGGCTACACCTTC	CSARVRSNYGYTF
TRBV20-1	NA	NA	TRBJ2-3	TGCAGTGCTACAAATAGCGTAGCCCCCAGTCATACGCAGTATTTT	CSATNSVAPSHTQYF
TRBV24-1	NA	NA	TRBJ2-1	TGTGCCACCAGTGCTAGCCCCCAAGAGACCCAGTTCTTC	CATSASPQETQFF
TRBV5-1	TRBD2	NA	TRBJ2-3	TGCGCCAGCAGCCTTGGTATAGCGGGAGGACCCACAGATACGCAGTATTTT	CASSLGIAGGPTDTQYF
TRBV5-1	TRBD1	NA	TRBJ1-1	TGCGCCAGCAGCTTGAGGGCTCTAGGACAGGGCAGAACTGAAGCTTTCTTT	CASSLRALGQGRTEAFF